Shown below are 29 T cell receptor beta chains from a single sample sequenced in a study of blood T cell repertoires in COVID-19. Sequencing used immunoSEQ multiplex PCR; TCRdb keeps in-frame clones, though not all of them. The profile shows under 200,000 clones, roughly 80% of them singletons. Sequenced sample: peripheral blood. These receptors came from a woman aged 80 or over with acute or convalescent COVID-19.

This clone was counted between two and nine times. CDR3: CASSSEGTGLFYEQYF. CDR3 in DNA: TGTGCCAGCAGCTCAGAGGGGACAGGGCTCTTCTACGAGCAGTACTTC. V is TRBV5-4 and J is TRBJ2-7, with 9 bases that match TRBD1. Germline assignment: CDR1 SGHNT and CDR2 YYREEE (reference sequence). V trimming: 3 bases; J trimming: 3 bases; junction bases outside the gene matches: 10. The CDR3 runs 16 residues.

The rearrangement links TRBV19 to TRBJ1-4; D gene unclear. This CDR3 is 14 amino acids long. The ends were cut back, 3 bases at V and 7 bases at J, with 12 bases in the middle. CDR1 and CDR2 (germline): LNHDA, SQIVND (reference sequence). The CDR3: CASSIRVGSEKLFF. The CDR3 nucleotides are TGTGCCAGTAGTATTCGGGTGGGGAGTGAAAAACTGTTTTTT.

The chain couples TRBV21-1 to TRBJ1-1. TRBV21-1 is a pseudogene segment. This CDR3 has 20 amino acids. The CDR3 loop is CASSKGGGVSLFSMNTEAFF. Written as DNA, the CDR3 is TGTGCCAGCAGCAAAGGGGGAGGGGTCTCGCTTTTTTCGATGAACACTGAAGCTTTCTTT.

The J gene is TRBJ1-2, the V gene TRBV30; possibly TRBD1 for D (6 bases). V was pared by 2 bases and J by 7 bases, with 14 bases between. CDR3 size: 13 residues. Germline V gives CDR1 GTSNPN, CDR2 SVGIG (reference sequence). This CDR3 is CAWSKGVRSGYTF. The CDR3, as DNA: TGTGCCTGGAGTAAGGGGGTCAGAAGTGGCTACACCTTC. Supplemented by reference TRBV30 and TRBJ1-2, the full variable domain reads SQTIHQWPATLVQPVGSPLSLECTVEGTSNPNLYWYRQAAGRGLQLLFYSVGIGQISSEVPQNLSASRPQDRQFILSSKKLLLSDSGFYLCAWSKGVRSGYTFGSGTRLTVV.

This chain uses TRBV18 with TRBJ2-1, with D uncertain. CDR3 length equals 16 residues. Germline-derived CDR1 and CDR2 are KGHSH and LQKENI. V lost 4 bases and J lost 1, with 14 bases in between. CDR3 loop: CASSLVASTSYNEQFF. The CDR3 region has the DNA TGTGCCAGCTCACTGGTTGCTAGTACATCCTACAATGAGCAGTTCTTC.

The chain combines TRBV28 with TRBJ1-6; D not certain. The CDR3 sequence is 14 residues long. Trimming cost V 5 bases and J 6 bases, with 11 bases left between them. The germline V gene has CDR1 MDHEN and CDR2 SYDVKM. Written as DNA, the CDR3 is TGTGCCAGCAGTCCTAACCTAATTAATTCACCCCTCCACTTT. Protein product: CASSPNLINSPLHF. The full variable domain, with the rest looked up from reference TRBV28 and TRBJ1-6, is DVKVTQSSRYLVKRTGEKVFLECVQDMDHENMFWYRQDPGLGLRLIYFSYDVKMKEKGDIPEGYSVSREKKERFSLILESASTNQTSMYLCASSPNLINSPLHFGNGTRLTVT.

To note about this clone: The sample contains more than one DNA sequence encoding this CDR3. J is TRBJ1-2 and V is TRBV30; 8 bases align to TRBD1. V was pared by 0 bases and J by 4 bases, with 4 bases of the junction left unmatched. Per germline, CDR1 GTSNPN and CDR2 SVGIG (reference sequence). This CDR3 has 14 amino acids. CDR3: CAWSVGQGAYGYTF. For the CDR3, the DNA is TGTGCCTGGAGTGTAGGCCAGGGGGCCTATGGCTACACCTTC.

The J gene is TRBJ1-6, the V gene TRBV7-2; 8 bases are a match to TRBD1. Trimming took 5 bases from V and 10 from J; bases not matched to a gene: 10. This CDR3 is built from 15 residues. CDR1 SGHTA and CDR2 FQGNSA come from the germline V gene. The CDR3 loop is CASSPTGQGRSPLHF. The CDR3 DNA reads TGTGCCAGCAGCCCGACCGGACAGGGAAGATCACCCCTCCACTTT.

This chain joins TRBV29-1 and TRBJ1-2; TRBD1 aligns across 8 bases. The trim removed 6 bases at V and 2 bases at J, leaving 2 bases unmatched. Germline values: CDR1 SQVTM, CDR2 ANQGSEA. The CDR3 is 12 amino acids. The CDR3 loop is CSVGDRNYGYTF. For the CDR3, the DNA is TGCAGCGTCGGGGACAGGAACTATGGCTACACCTTC.

In regard to this clone: Additional DNA sequences in this sample encode the identical CDR3. V and J are TRBV18 and TRBJ2-7, with D possibly TRBD1 on 7 matching bases. The V gene lost 4 bases and the J gene lost 0 bases, with 10 bases spanning the gap. Germline values: CDR1 KGHSH, CDR2 LQKENI. The CDR3 contains 14 residues. The CDR3 sequence is CASSRGTDSYEQYF. In DNA, the CDR3 is TGTGCCAGCTCACGCGGGACAGACTCCTACGAGCAGTACTTC.

This clone was seen a handful of times. The chain employs TRBV29-1 and TRBJ2-3; 9 bases map to TRBD1. Germline CDR1 is SQVTM and CDR2 is ANQGSEA. The trim removed 5 bases at V and 2 bases at J, leaving 8 bases unmatched. The CDR3 contains 15 residues. The CDR3 sequence: CSVNYWTGATDTQYF. The CDR3 bases are TGCAGCGTTAACTATTGGACAGGGGCCACAGATACGCAGTATTTT.

This chain's CDR3 is CASSLGRDRGAKNIQYF. In DNA, the CDR3 is TGTGCCAGCAGCTTGGGCAGGGACAGGGGAGCCAAAAACATTCAGTACTTC. The chain links TRBV5-4 to TRBJ2-4; 10 bases map to TRBD1. CDR1 and CDR2 (germline): SGHNT, YYREEE (reference sequence). Germline trimming cut 0 bases from V and 0 bases from J; bases unmatched to any gene: 3. The length of the CDR3 is 17 residues.

This chain's CDR3 is CASSYRGNNSPLHF. As DNA, the CDR3 is TGTGCCAGCAGTTACCGGGGGAATAATTCACCCCTCCACTTT. The chain combines TRBV6-5 with TRBJ1-6; possibly TRBD1 for D (5 bases). CDR1 and CDR2 (germline): MNHEY, SVGAGI. V lost 2 bases and J lost 5, with 7 bases in between. The CDR3 contains 14 residues.

The CDR3 is CASSQESAGQGARNEQYF. CDR3 bases: TGCGCCAGCAGCCAAGAAAGTGCTGGACAGGGGGCGCGAAACGAGCAGTACTTC. V usage is TRBV4-3 and J usage is TRBJ2-7, with TRBD1 matching 11 bases. In germline, CDR1 is LGHNA, CDR2 YSLEER. The CDR3 is 18 amino acids. J was trimmed by 5 bases and V by 0 bases; bases with no gene match: 12.

The CDR3 DNA is TGTGCCAGCAGTCATGGACAGGGTTCCCACGAGCAGTACTTC. Encoded protein: CASSHGQGSHEQYF. The chain joins TRBV6-2 or TRBV6-3 to TRBJ2-7; 8 nucleotides agree with TRBD1. This CDR3 comprises 14 residues. CDR1 is MNHEY and CDR2 is SVGEGT in the germline V gene. V lost 5 bases and J lost 5; bases outside the gene matches: 8.

This chain links TRBV10-1 with TRBJ1-5, with D unclear. This CDR3 is 21 amino acids long. V dropped 0 bases and J dropped 2 bases, with 26 bases sitting between them. Germline values: CDR1 WNHNN, CDR2 SYGVQD (reference sequence). The CDR3 reads CASSESFKSGFPGRGNQPQHF. The CDR3 nucleotides read TGCGCCAGCAGTGAGTCGTTTAAAAGCGGTTTCCCTGGACGCGGCAATCAGCCCCAGCATTTT.

This chain links TRBV4-1 with TRBJ2-1; TRBD1 matches 7 bases. The CDR3 runs 17 residues. Germline V lookup: CDR1 MGHRA, CDR2 YSYEKL. V lost 4 bases to trimming and J lost 0 bases; unmatched junction nucleotides: 9. Written as DNA, the CDR3 is TGCGCCAGCAGCCCGGAACCGGGGACAGCCTCCTACAATGAGCAGTTCTTC. This translates into CASSPEPGTASYNEQFF.

The gene calls are TRBV6-5 and TRBJ1-1; TRBD1 aligns across 7 bases. Germline V gene sequence: CDR1 MNHEY, CDR2 SVGAGI. V shed 6 bases, J shed 4 bases, and the junction held 5 bases outside the gene matches. The length of the CDR3 is 13 residues. CDR3 nucleotide sequence: TGTGCCAGCAGAAACAGGGGACCCACTGAAGCTTTCTTT. Translated: CASRNRGPTEAFF.

The chain carries TRBV28 and TRBJ2-2, with 8 bases aligning to TRBD2. The CDR3 has 16 residues. The V segment lost 5 bases and the J segment 0 bases; nucleotides outside the gene matches: 5. The germline V gene has CDR1 MDHEN and CDR2 SYDVKM. This CDR3 reads CASSPPTSANTGELFF. The CDR3 region has the DNA TGTGCCAGCAGTCCACCGACTAGCGCGAACACCGGGGAGCTGTTTTTT.

This chain connects TRBV7-2 to TRBJ2-3, with 10 nucleotides matching TRBD2. The CDR3 has 16 amino acids. Unmatched junction bases numbered 8, after V lost 0 bases and J lost 8 bases. Germline-derived CDR1 and CDR2 are SGHTA and FQGNSA. CDR3 coding DNA: TGTGCCAGCAGCTTAGCCTTAGCGGGAGGATTGGGTACGCAGTATTTT. This encodes CASSLALAGGLGTQYF.

The chain has TRBV5-1 and TRBJ1-2, with TRBD1 matching 8 bases. V dropped 1 base and J dropped 0; count of bases not matched to a gene: 2. CDR1 is SGHRS and CDR2 is YFSETQ in the germline V gene. CDR3 length equals 15 residues. CDR3: CASSLQGAPNYGYTF. The DNA of the CDR3 is TGCGCCAGCAGCTTGCAGGGGGCGCCTAACTATGGCTACACCTTC.

In this sample, this clone turned up a few times. This chain links TRBV30 with TRBJ1-3, with a possible D match to TRBD1 (6 bases). V was clipped by 8 bases and J by 2 bases, with 16 bases between them. CDR1 GTSNPN and CDR2 SVGIG come from the germline V gene (reference sequence). The CDR3 extends over 14 amino acids. Here the CDR3 DNA reads TGTGCCAGTCATACAGGGAGAACTGGAAACACCATATATTTT. Its translation is CASHTGRTGNTIYF.

The rearrangement joins TRBV7-2 to TRBJ2-2; D is perhaps TRBD2 (7 bases). V shed 1 base and J shed 3 bases, with 12 bases lying between them. Germline V gene lookup returns CDR1 SGHTA and CDR2 FQGNSA. This CDR3 is built from 16 residues. This CDR3 reads CASSLVGGADTGELFF. The CDR3 coding sequence is TGTGCCAGCAGCTTAGTTGGGGGGGCAGACACCGGGGAGCTGTTTTTT.

The chain joins TRBV3-1 (or the pseudogene TRBV3-2) to TRBJ2-3; D is perhaps TRBD2 (5 bases). This CDR3 region has 13 residues. In germline, CDR1 is LGHDT, CDR2 YNNKEL (reference sequence). V shed 3 bases and J shed 1 base, with 5 bases lying between them. Here the CDR3 reads CASSQRGTDTQYF. The CDR3 nucleotides are TGTGCCAGCAGCCAGAGGGGCACAGATACGCAGTATTTT.

V is TRBV29-1 and J is TRBJ2-1, with no clear D. Trimming shortened V by 8 bases and J by 0 bases, and 11 bases separated the two germline ends. CDR3 length: 13 amino acids. Germline V gene data show CDR1 as SQVTM and CDR2 as ANQGSEA. The DNA for the CDR3 is TGCAGCCTCAGAAGAAGCTCCTACAATGAGCAGTTCTTC. Its protein is CSLRRSSYNEQFF.

This clone appeared a few times. The CDR3 coding sequence is TGTGCCAGCAGCTTGACCCGGGATCCTACTAGCTACACCTTC. Protein product: CASSLTRDPTSYTF. The chain links TRBV13 to TRBJ1-2; D ambiguous. The V end lost 3 bases, the J end lost 9 bases, and 17 bases lay between the germline ends. Germline CDR1 reads PRHDT; CDR2 reads FYEKMQ (reference sequence). CDR3 length: 14 residues.

The V call is TRBV5-1, the J call TRBJ2-3; 8 nucleotides align to TRBD2. Trimming removed 3 bases from V and 2 bases from J; junction bases left unmatched: 5. The CDR3 length is 15 residues. CDR1 is SGHRS and CDR2 is YFSETQ in the germline V gene. The CDR3 sequence: CASSSGLEVTDTQYF. In DNA form, the CDR3 reads TGCGCCAGCAGCTCGGGACTAGAAGTCACAGATACGCAGTATTTT.

The genes are TRBV7-2 and TRBJ2-2; TRBD2 matches at 9 bases. The germline gives CDR1 SGHTA, CDR2 FQGNSA. J gave up 5 bases and V 1 base, and 5 bases lay outside the gene matches. This CDR3 spans 16 amino acids. In nucleotides, the CDR3 is TGTGCCAGCAGCTTAGGAAATAGCGGGGGAACCGGGGAGCTGTTTTTT. As protein: CASSLGNSGGTGELFF. Combining the CDR3 with reference TRBV7-2 and TRBJ2-2 gives the whole variable domain GAGVSQSPSNKVTEKGKDVELRCDPISGHTALYWYRQSLGQGLEFLIYFQGNSAPDKSGLPSDRFSAERTGGSVSTLTIQRTQQEDSAVYLCASSLGNSGGTGELFFGEGSRLTVL.

The chain recombines TRBV11-3 with TRBJ2-2; D is possibly TRBD2 (7 bases). The germline CDR1 and CDR2 sequences are SGHNT and YENEEA. With 8 bases removed from V and 1 base from J, the gap between germline ends came to 17 bases. The CDR3 sequence is 16 residues long. In DNA form, the CDR3 reads TGTGCCAGCTCAAAAGGGGGGGGCTTGAACACCGGGGAGCTGTTTTTT. Translating it yields CASSKGGGLNTGELFF.